This TCR beta chain was identified in a study of spatial heterogeneity in lung cancer. Study overall: Alpha-chain sequences were consistently detected in smaller numbers than beta-chain sequences.

This clonotype has a count of ten or more. Time point: blood at routine non-recurrence follow-up after resection. No cells were sorted before sequencing. The whole RNA sequenced was extracted from tumor, nontumor lung or frozen PBMC. CDR3 length equals 15 residues. V trimming: 6 bases; J trimming: 4 bases; junction bases outside the gene matches: 9. TCRdb fed the 5' RACE reads into MiXCR, producing one record per CDR3 protein. Here the sample spans approximately 50,000 distinct CDR3 sequences, roughly 7.4% being singletons. The sequence was collected from a female donor with early-stage non-small cell lung cancer. The chain couples TRBV12-3 or TRBV12-4 to TRBJ2-5, with TRBD2 matching 9 bases. Source: PBMCs, taken at follow-up. Here the CDR3 reads CASRISGGGGETQYF. The CDR3 coding sequence is TGTGCCAGCAGAATTAGCGGGGGCGGAGGAGAGACCCAGTACTTC.